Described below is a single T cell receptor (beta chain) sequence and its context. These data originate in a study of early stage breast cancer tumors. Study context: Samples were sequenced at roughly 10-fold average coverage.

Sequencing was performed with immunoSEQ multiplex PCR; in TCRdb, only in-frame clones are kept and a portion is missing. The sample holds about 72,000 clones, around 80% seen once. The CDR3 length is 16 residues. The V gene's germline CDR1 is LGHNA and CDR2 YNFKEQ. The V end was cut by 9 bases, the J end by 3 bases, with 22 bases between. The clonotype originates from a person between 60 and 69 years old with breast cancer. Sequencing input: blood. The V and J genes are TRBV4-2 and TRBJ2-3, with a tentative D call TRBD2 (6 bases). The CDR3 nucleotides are TGTGCCAGAGGGGCTAGCGCGCCGGCGAGGACAGATACGCAGTATTTT. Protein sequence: CARGASAPARTDTQYF.